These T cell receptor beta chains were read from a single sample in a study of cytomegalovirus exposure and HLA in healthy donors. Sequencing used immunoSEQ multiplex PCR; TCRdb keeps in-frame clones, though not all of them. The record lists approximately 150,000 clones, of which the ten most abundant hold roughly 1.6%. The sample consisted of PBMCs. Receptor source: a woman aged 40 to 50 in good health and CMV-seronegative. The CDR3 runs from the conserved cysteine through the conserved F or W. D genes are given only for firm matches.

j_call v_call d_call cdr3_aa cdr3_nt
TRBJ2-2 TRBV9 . CASSVQGDTGELFF TGTGCCAGCAGCGTACAGGGCGACACCGGGGAGCTGTTTTTT
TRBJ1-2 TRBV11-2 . CASTEQGFGYTF TGTGCCAGCACCGAACAGGGCTTTGGCTACACCTTC
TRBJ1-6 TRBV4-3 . CASSQDRGSPLHF TGCGCCAGCAGCCAAGACCGGGGGTCACCCCTCCACTTT
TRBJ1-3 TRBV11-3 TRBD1 CASSLRGQGEGNTIYF TGTGCCAGCAGCTTAAGGGGACAGGGGGAAGGAAACACCATATATTTT
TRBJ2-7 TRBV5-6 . CASSLPGTFSYEQYF TGTGCCAGCAGCCTACCCGGGACATTCTCCTACGAGCAGTACTTC
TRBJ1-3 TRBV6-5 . CASTGEASGNTIYF TGTGCCAGCACTGGAGAAGCCTCTGGAAACACCATATATTTT
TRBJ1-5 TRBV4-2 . CASSQDSGQRNQPQHF TGTGCCAGCAGCCAAGATTCCGGACAGAGGAATCAGCCCCAGCATTTT
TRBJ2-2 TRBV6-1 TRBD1 CATDRDGDTGELFF TGTGCCACGGACAGGGATGGGGATACCGGGGAGCTGTTTTTT
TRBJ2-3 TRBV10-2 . CASSELRDTQYF TGCGCCAGCAGTGAGTTGCGAGATACGCAGTATTTT
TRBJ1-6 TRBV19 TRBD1 CASRFRDRDRVFPSPLHF TGTGCCAGCCGGTTCCGGGACAGGGACCGTGTATTCCCCAGTCCCCTCCACTTT
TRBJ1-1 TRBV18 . CASSPRGENTEAFF TGTGCCAGCTCACCACGGGGGGAGAACACTGAAGCTTTCTTT
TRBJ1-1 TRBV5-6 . CASSTPLEGSLNTEAFF TGTGCCAGCAGCACCCCCTTGGAGGGGAGTTTGAACACTGAAGCTTTCTTT
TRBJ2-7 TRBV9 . CASSVVAGGFYEQYF TGTGCCAGCAGCGTAGTGGCAGGGGGGTTCTACGAGCAGTACTTC
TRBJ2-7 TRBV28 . CASSFGRGFSYEQYF TGTGCCAGCAGTTTTGGTCGGGGGTTCTCCTACGAGCAGTACTTC
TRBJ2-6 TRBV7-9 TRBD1 CASSTTGARANVLTF TGCGCCAGCAGCACAACAGGGGCCAGGGCCAACGTCCTGACTTTC
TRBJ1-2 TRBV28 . CASSGSFYGYTF TGTGCCAGCAGTGGGAGTTTCTATGGCTACACCTTC
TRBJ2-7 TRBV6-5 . CATTGTSYYEQYF TGTGCCACTACCGGGACTTCCTACTACGAGCAGTACTTC
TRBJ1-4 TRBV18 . CASSRPGTSATNEKLFF TGTGCCAGCTCCCGTCCCGGGACAAGTGCAACTAATGAAAAACTGTTTTTT
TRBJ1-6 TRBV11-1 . CASSIRGSLNSPLHF TGTGCCAGCAGCATCAGGGGTAGTCTCAATTCACCCCTCCACTTT
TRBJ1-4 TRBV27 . CASSLRLWGFDEKLFF TGTGCCAGCAGTTTACGTCTCTGGGGCTTTGATGAAAAACTGTTTTTT
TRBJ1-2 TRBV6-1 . CASSEGGDNYGYTF TGTGCCAGCAGTGAAGGGGGGGATAACTATGGCTACACCTTC
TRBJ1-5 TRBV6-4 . CASSDFGQRNQPQHF TGTGCCAGCAGCGACTTTGGACAGCGCAATCAGCCCCAGCATTTT
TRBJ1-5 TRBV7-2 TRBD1 CASRWTGRRDQPQHF TGTGCCAGCAGATGGACAGGGCGCAGGGATCAGCCCCAGCATTTT
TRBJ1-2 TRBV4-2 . CASSQENSRSPYGYTF TGTGCCAGCAGCCAAGAGAACAGCCGAAGCCCCTATGGCTACACCTTC
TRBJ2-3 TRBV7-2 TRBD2 CASRPGGPADTQYF TGTGCCAGCAGACCGGGGGGGCCGGCAGATACGCAGTATTTT
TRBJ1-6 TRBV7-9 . CASSLRVGGNSPLHF TGTGCCAGCAGCTTAAGGGTAGGGGGTAATTCACCCCTCCACTTT
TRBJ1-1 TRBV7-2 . CASSFSQDTEAFF TGTGCCAGCAGCTTCAGCCAGGACACTGAAGCTTTCTTT
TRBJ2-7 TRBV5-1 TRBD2 CASEETSGSYEQYF TGCGCCTCCGAAGAGACTAGCGGCTCCTACGAGCAGTACTTC
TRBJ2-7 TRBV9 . CASSVSPGFTYEQYF TGTGCCAGCAGCGTAAGTCCGGGGTTCACCTACGAGCAGTACTTC